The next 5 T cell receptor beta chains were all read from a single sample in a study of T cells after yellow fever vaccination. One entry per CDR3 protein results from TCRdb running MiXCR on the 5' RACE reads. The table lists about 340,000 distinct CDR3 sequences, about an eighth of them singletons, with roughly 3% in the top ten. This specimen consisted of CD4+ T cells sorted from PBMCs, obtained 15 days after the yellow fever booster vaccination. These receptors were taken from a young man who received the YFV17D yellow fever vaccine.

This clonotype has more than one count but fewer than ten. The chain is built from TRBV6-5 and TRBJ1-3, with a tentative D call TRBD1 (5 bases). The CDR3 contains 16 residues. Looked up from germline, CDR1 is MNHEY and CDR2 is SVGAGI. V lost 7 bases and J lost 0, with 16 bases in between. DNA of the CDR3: TGTGCCAGCACCGATTGGGTGGGGGACTCTGGAAACACCATATATTTT. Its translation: CASTDWVGDSGNTIYF.

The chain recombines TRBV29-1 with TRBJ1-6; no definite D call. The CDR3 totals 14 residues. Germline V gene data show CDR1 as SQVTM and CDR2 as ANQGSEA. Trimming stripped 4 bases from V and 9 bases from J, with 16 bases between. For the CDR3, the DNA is TGCAGCGTTGCGACACCTGGACCGGGTTCACCCCTCCACTTT. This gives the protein CSVATPGPGSPLHF.

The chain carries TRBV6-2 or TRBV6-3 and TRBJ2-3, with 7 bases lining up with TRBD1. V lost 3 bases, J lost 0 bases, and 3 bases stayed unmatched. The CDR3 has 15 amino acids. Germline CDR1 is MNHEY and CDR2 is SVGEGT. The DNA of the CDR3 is TGTGCCAGCAGTTATGGGGGACAGAGCACAGATACGCAGTATTTT. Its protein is CASSYGGQSTDTQYF.

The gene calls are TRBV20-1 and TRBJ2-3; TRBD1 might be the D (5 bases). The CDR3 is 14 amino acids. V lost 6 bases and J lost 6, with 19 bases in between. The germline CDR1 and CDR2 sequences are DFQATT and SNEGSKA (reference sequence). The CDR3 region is CSAHSTGAGDTQYF. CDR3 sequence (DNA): TGCAGTGCACACAGCACTGGGGCAGGTGATACGCAGTATTTT.

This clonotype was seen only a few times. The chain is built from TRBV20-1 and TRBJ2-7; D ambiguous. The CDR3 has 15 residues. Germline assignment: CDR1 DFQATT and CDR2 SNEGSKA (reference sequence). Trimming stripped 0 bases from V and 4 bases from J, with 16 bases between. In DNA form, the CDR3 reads TGCAGTGCTAGAGATGGCCCCGTGAATCGTTACGAGCAGTACTTC. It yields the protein CSARDGPVNRYEQYF.